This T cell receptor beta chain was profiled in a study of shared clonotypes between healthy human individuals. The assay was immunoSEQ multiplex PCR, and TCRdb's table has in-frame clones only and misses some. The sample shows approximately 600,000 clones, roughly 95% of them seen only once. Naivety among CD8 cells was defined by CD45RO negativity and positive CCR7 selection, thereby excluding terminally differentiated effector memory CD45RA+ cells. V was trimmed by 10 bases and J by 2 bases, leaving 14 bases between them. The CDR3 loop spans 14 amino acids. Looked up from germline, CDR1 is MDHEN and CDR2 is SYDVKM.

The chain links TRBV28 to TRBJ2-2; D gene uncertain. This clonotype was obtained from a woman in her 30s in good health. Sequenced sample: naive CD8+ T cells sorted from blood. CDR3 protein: CATLAGVNTGELFF. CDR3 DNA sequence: TGTGCCACACTCGCTGGGGTCAACACCGGGGAGCTGTTTTTT.